Each of the 11 T cell receptor beta chains below was sequenced from the same sample in a study of T cells expressing NK-cell markers. TCRdb reprocessed the 5' RACE reads, with one entry per CDR3 protein and no DNA. This sample's table has about 550,000 distinct CDR3 sequences. The specimen was blood T cells: a sorted CD56 or NKG2C T cell subset, CD4+ or CD8+ T cells, or bulk PBMC T cells (not recorded which). These receptor sequences come from a man between 18 and 35 years old in good health.

The rearrangement links TRBV20-1 to TRBJ1-2; no DNA is available, so the TRBD1 call from TCRdb remains unchecked. This CDR3 comprises 12 residues. Germline CDR1 is DFQATT and CDR2 is SNEGSKA (reference sequence). CDR3 residues: CSAPGGRGGYTF.

The rearrangement joins TRBV9 to TRBJ2-1. There are 14 residues in the CDR3. In germline, CDR1 is SGDLS, CDR2 YYNGEE. The CDR3 reads CASSVGGRTNEQFF.

This chain links TRBV19 with TRBJ2-7; TCRdb's D call, TRBD2, is unchecked because there is no DNA. Germline lookup yields CDR1 LNHDA and CDR2 SQIVND (reference sequence). The CDR3 runs to 16 residues. CDR3 region: CASSIAGTSGSYEQYF.

The CDR3 here is CASSQDSLTLINEQFF. This chain links TRBV4-2 with TRBJ2-1; TCRdb returns TRBD2, unconfirmable since there is no DNA. CDR1 and CDR2 (germline): LGHNA, YNFKEQ. The CDR3 is 16 residues long.

The V call is TRBV25-1, the J call TRBJ2-6; TCRdb names TRBD1, which stays unverified in the absence of DNA. This CDR3 comprises 15 residues. Germline V CDR1 and CDR2: MGHDK, SYGVNS. CDR3 region: CASSGPSSGANVLTF. Using reference TRBV25-1 and TRBJ2-6 for the parts outside the CDR3, the full variable domain is EADIYQTPRYLVIGTGKKITLECSQTMGHDKMYWYQQDPGMELHLIHYSYGVNSTEKGDLSSESTVSRIRTEHFPLTLESARPSHTSQYLCASSGPSSGANVLTFGAGSRLTVL.

The rearrangement links TRBV29-1 to TRBJ2-2; TCRdb's D call, TRBD2, is unchecked because there is no DNA. Germline V CDR1 and CDR2: SQVTM, ANQGSEA. The CDR3 loop spans 14 amino acids. The CDR3 here is CSVGLGDPTRELFF.

The chain employs TRBV20-1 and TRBJ2-7; TCRdb's D gene call, TRBD1, goes unchecked for lack of DNA. The CDR3 covers 15 residues. Germline CDR1 reads DFQATT; CDR2 reads SNEGSKA (reference sequence). This CDR3 reads CSASKTGTVAYEQYF.

This chain uses TRBV4-3 with TRBJ2-2; the TRBD1 assignment by TCRdb is unverifiable without DNA. The CDR3 runs 16 residues. Looked up from germline, CDR1 is LGHNA and CDR2 is YSLEER. CDR3 loop: CASSQDAPPNTGELFF.

The chain links TRBV12-3 or TRBV12-4 to TRBJ2-2. The CDR3 consists of 14 residues. The chain's CDR3 is CASSLRENTGELFF.

The chain carries TRBV5-1 and TRBJ2-1; TCRdb outputs TRBD1, but without DNA this stays unchecked. The CDR3 spans 15 residues. Germline assignment: CDR1 SGHRS and CDR2 YFSETQ. This chain's CDR3 is CASSLAPGAGNEQFF. Full variable domain (missing parts from reference TRBV5-1 and TRBJ2-1): KAGVTQTPRYLIKTRGQQVTLSCSPISGHRSVSWYQQTPGQGLQFLFEYFSETQRNKGNFPGRFSGRQFSNSRSEMNVSTLELGDSALYLCASSLAPGAGNEQFFGPGTRLTVL.

This sequence joins TRBV28 and TRBJ2-2; absent DNA, TCRdb's TRBD1 call cannot be checked. The CDR3 consists of 13 residues. Germline CDR1 is MDHEN and CDR2 is SYDVKM. The CDR3 loop reads CASKAGTGGELFF.